Listed below are T cell receptor beta chains from one sample, sequenced in a study of shared clonotypes between healthy human individuals. The protocol was immunoSEQ multiplex PCR, while the TCRdb copy is restricted to in-frame clones and leaves out a portion. The table shows under 650,000 clones, with about 95% occurring only once. The sequenced sample consisted of naive CD4+ T cells sorted from blood. Every receptor here comes from a woman in her thirties in good health. Both conserved end residues are part of each CDR3. A D gene is named only where the DNA matches it firmly. Rows give clone size only sometimes, using once, few, many, or a class for an expanded clone.

v_call: TRBV28
clone_size: .
j_call: TRBJ1-3
d_call: TRBD1
cdr3_nt: TGTGCCAGCAGGGGACAGGTTTACTCTGGAAACACCATATATTTT
cdr3_aa: CASRGQVYSGNTIYF

v_call: TRBV5-8
clone_size: .
j_call: TRBJ1-5
d_call: .
cdr3_nt: TGTGCCAGCAGCTTGGATAGGGTCTATCAGCCCCAGCATTTT
cdr3_aa: CASSLDRVYQPQHF

v_call: TRBV6-5
clone_size: .
j_call: TRBJ2-7
d_call: .
cdr3_nt: TGTGCCAGCAGTTACCGGGGCGAGCAGTACTTC
cdr3_aa: CASSYRGEQYF

v_call: TRBV6-1
clone_size: .
j_call: TRBJ1-4
d_call: .
cdr3_nt: TGTGCCAGCAGTGAACGGCGGGAGAATGAAAAACTGTTTTTT
cdr3_aa: CASSERRENEKLFF

v_call: TRBV15
clone_size: .
j_call: TRBJ1-1
d_call: .
cdr3_nt: TGTGCCACCAGCAGAGTAGGTGGGTTTAGGAACACTGAAGCTTTCTTT
cdr3_aa: CATSRVGGFRNTEAFF

v_call: TRBV28
clone_size: once
j_call: TRBJ2-7
d_call: TRBD1
cdr3_nt: TGTGCCAGCAGTTTACCTCCGGGACAGGTGACCTACGAGCAGTACTTC
cdr3_aa: CASSLPPGQVTYEQYF

v_call: TRBV2
clone_size: .
j_call: TRBJ2-7
d_call: .
cdr3_nt: TGTGCCAGCAGTCCACAGCGGCCCTCCTACGAGCAGTACTTC
cdr3_aa: CASSPQRPSYEQYF

v_call: TRBV10-3
clone_size: .
j_call: TRBJ2-1
d_call: TRBD2
cdr3_nt: TGTGCCATCAGCCATCCGGGCGCGGGAGGGCCCGTCGATGAGCAGTTCTTC
cdr3_aa: CAISHPGAGGPVDEQFF

v_call: TRBV19
clone_size: .
j_call: TRBJ1-1
d_call: .
cdr3_nt: TGTGCCAGTAGTATGAGGTCCGGAGATGAAGCTTTCTTT
cdr3_aa: CASSMRSGDEAFF

v_call: TRBV27
clone_size: .
j_call: TRBJ1-1
d_call: .
cdr3_nt: TGTGCCAGCAGTTTATCGGGGGGGCTGAACACTGAAGCTTTCTTT
cdr3_aa: CASSLSGGLNTEAFF

v_call: TRBV5-1
clone_size: .
j_call: TRBJ2-2
d_call: .
cdr3_nt: TGCGCCAGCAGCTTGCAAGGGGGAGGGCCCGGGGAGCTGTTTTTT
cdr3_aa: CASSLQGGGPGELFF

v_call: TRBV21-1
clone_size: .
j_call: TRBJ1-1
d_call: .
cdr3_nt: TGTGCCAGCAGCGTGGCGGGAACAGGGGGAGAGGGAACTGAAGCTTTCTTT
cdr3_aa: CASSVAGTGGEGTEAFF

v_call: TRBV11-2
clone_size: once
j_call: TRBJ2-3
d_call: TRBD2
cdr3_nt: TGTGCCAGCCTAGGGATGCGGGAGGGACCAGATACGCAGTATTTT
cdr3_aa: CASLGMREGPDTQYF

v_call: TRBV5-6
clone_size: once
j_call: TRBJ2-7
d_call: TRBD1
cdr3_nt: TGTGCCAGCAGCCCCAGGACAGGGGGCGTCTACGAGCAGTACTTC
cdr3_aa: CASSPRTGGVYEQYF

v_call: TRBV27
clone_size: .
j_call: TRBJ1-1
d_call: .
cdr3_nt: TGTGCCAGCAGTTTAGACCGGAGGACTGAAGCTTTCTTT
cdr3_aa: CASSLDRRTEAFF

v_call: TRBV19
clone_size: .
j_call: TRBJ2-2
d_call: TRBD2
cdr3_nt: TGTGCCAGTAGTATGAGGGGACTAGCGGGGTACACCGGGGAGCTGTTTTTT
cdr3_aa: CASSMRGLAGYTGELFF

v_call: TRBV27
clone_size: .
j_call: TRBJ1-1
d_call: TRBD1
cdr3_nt: TGTGCCAGCAGTTTCGAAGGGACAGGGTTGGAGGCTTTCTTT
cdr3_aa: CASSFEGTGLEAFF

v_call: TRBV28
clone_size: few
j_call: TRBJ1-5
d_call: .
cdr3_nt: TGTGCCAGCAGTTGGGATCGTAATCAGCCCCAGCATTTT
cdr3_aa: CASSWDRNQPQHF

v_call: TRBV4-1
clone_size: .
j_call: TRBJ1-2
d_call: .
cdr3_nt: TGCGCCAGCAGCCAGAGGTTTAACTATGGCTACACCTTC
cdr3_aa: CASSQRFNYGYTF

v_call: TRBV11-3
clone_size: .
j_call: TRBJ1-1
d_call: .
cdr3_nt: TGTGCCAGCAGCCCCGGGATGAACACTGAAGCTTTCTTT
cdr3_aa: CASSPGMNTEAFF

v_call: TRBV5-1
clone_size: .
j_call: TRBJ2-7
d_call: TRBD2
cdr3_nt: TGCGCCAGCAGCCCGCCGGGACTAGCGGGAAGCGAGCAGTACTTC
cdr3_aa: CASSPPGLAGSEQYF

v_call: TRBV29-1
clone_size: .
j_call: TRBJ1-2
d_call: TRBD1
cdr3_nt: TGCAGCGCTATAAACCGGACAGGGTTCGGCTATGGCTACACCTTC
cdr3_aa: CSAINRTGFGYGYTF

v_call: TRBV5-6
clone_size: .
j_call: TRBJ1-2
d_call: .
cdr3_nt: TGTGCCAGCAGCTTTTCCGGGTCCTATGGCTACACCTTC
cdr3_aa: CASSFSGSYGYTF

v_call: TRBV29-1
clone_size: .
j_call: TRBJ2-3
d_call: .
cdr3_nt: TGCAGCGTCAGGAATCCGACAGATACGCAGTATTTT
cdr3_aa: CSVRNPTDTQYF

v_call: TRBV6-5
clone_size: .
j_call: TRBJ2-5
d_call: .
cdr3_nt: TGTGCCAGCACCCGAACCCACATACGCGAAGAGACCCAGTACTTC
cdr3_aa: CASTRTHIREETQYF

v_call: TRBV7-9
clone_size: once
j_call: TRBJ2-1
d_call: TRBD2
cdr3_nt: TGTGCCAGCAGCTTTTCAGCGGGGATTTACAATGAGCAGTTCTTC
cdr3_aa: CASSFSAGIYNEQFF

v_call: TRBV18
clone_size: .
j_call: TRBJ2-7
d_call: .
cdr3_nt: TGTGCCAGCTCACCAGTGGACTATAGCGACGAGCAGTACTTC
cdr3_aa: CASSPVDYSDEQYF

v_call: TRBV28
clone_size: .
j_call: TRBJ1-4
d_call: TRBD1
cdr3_nt: TGTGCCAGCAGTGGCGACAGGGTCTACGTTTGGGAAAAACTGTTTTTT
cdr3_aa: CASSGDRVYVWEKLFF

v_call: TRBV28
clone_size: .
j_call: TRBJ2-1
d_call: TRBD2
cdr3_nt: TGTGCCAGCAGTTGGGGGGGTATCAATGAGCAGTTCTTC
cdr3_aa: CASSWGGINEQFF

v_call: TRBV7-2
clone_size: .
j_call: TRBJ1-3
d_call: .
cdr3_nt: TGTGCCAGCAGCCAAGTTAGTAGGCCCCCGACATATTTT
cdr3_aa: CASSQVSRPPTYF

v_call: TRBV18
clone_size: .
j_call: TRBJ2-7
d_call: .
cdr3_nt: TGTGCCAGCTCACCATCGGGAATATACGAGCAGTACTTC
cdr3_aa: CASSPSGIYEQYF

v_call: TRBV10-3
clone_size: .
j_call: TRBJ2-1
d_call: .
cdr3_nt: TGTGCCATCAGTGGAGAGGGGTGGAGAGACAATGAGCAGTTCTTC
cdr3_aa: CAISGEGWRDNEQFF

v_call: TRBV30
clone_size: .
j_call: TRBJ2-2
d_call: TRBD2
cdr3_nt: TGTGCCTGGAGGGGGCGGGGGATAGCGGGAGCGATCACCGGGGAGCTGTTTTTT
cdr3_aa: CAWRGRGIAGAITGELFF

v_call: TRBV18
clone_size: .
j_call: TRBJ1-2
d_call: .
cdr3_nt: TGTGCCAGCTCACCTTTGGACTTGGGGTATGGCTACACCTTC
cdr3_aa: CASSPLDLGYGYTF

v_call: TRBV10-3
clone_size: .
j_call: TRBJ2-7
d_call: TRBD2
cdr3_nt: TGTGCCATCGGAGGGAGGGCCTACGAGCAGTACTTC
cdr3_aa: CAIGGRAYEQYF

v_call: TRBV18
clone_size: .
j_call: TRBJ2-3
d_call: .
cdr3_nt: TGTGCCAGCTCACAATCGTCTGACGAAGATACGCAGTATTTT
cdr3_aa: CASSQSSDEDTQYF

v_call: TRBV4-1
clone_size: .
j_call: TRBJ2-4
d_call: TRBD2
cdr3_nt: TGCGCCAGCAGCCAAGGACTAGCGGGAGGACTAGCCAAAAACATTCAGTACTTC
cdr3_aa: CASSQGLAGGLAKNIQYF

v_call: TRBV18
clone_size: .
j_call: TRBJ1-2
d_call: TRBD1
cdr3_nt: TGTGCCAGCTCCACAGGGACAGGGAAGAAAAACTATGGCTACACCTTC
cdr3_aa: CASSTGTGKKNYGYTF

v_call: TRBV28
clone_size: .
j_call: TRBJ2-7
d_call: .
cdr3_nt: TGTGCCAGCAGCCCCCGACTAGTTCCGGGGCAGTACTTC
cdr3_aa: CASSPRLVPGQYF

v_call: TRBV9
clone_size: .
j_call: TRBJ2-4
d_call: .
cdr3_nt: TGTGCCAGCAGCGTAGTTGAAATGGGCATTCAGTACTTC
cdr3_aa: CASSVVEMGIQYF